This T cell receptor (beta chain) came from a study of long-term antiretroviral therapy in people with HIV (dated by TCRdb to between 2022 and 2023). About the investigation overall: The earliest samples were collected approximately a decade before the 2015 WHO recommendation for immediate ART, a period when ART was typically delayed until CD4 counts fell. Test extractions of a monoclonal T-cell line alongside about 35 polyclonal samples showed no cross-contamination during QIAcube processing. From 30 adults with confirmed HIV infection, the cohort provided under 250 cryopreserved PBMC samples, gathered serially across a mean of around six years (range 1-12). A retrospective serial study tested whether changes in peripheral blood TRB repertoire composition and diversity were associated with ART initiation and durable HIV suppression. Eleven of the 30 participants with HIV were female.

Sequencing of the TRB variable region was done with the immunoSEQ hsTCRB v3.0 assay at survey level resolution. The target sequencing depth for TRB was about 40,000-55,000 T-cell genomes per sample. Pooled TRB libraries were sequenced on an Illumina MiSeq with a v3 150-cycle kit. Concerning the study's data processing: Repertoire analysis was performed in R inside a reproducible Nextflow workflow that covered QC, data transformation and analysis. LymphoSeq2, an R package for AIRR-Seq data exploration, was used to implement custom analyses. A handful of samples yielding fewer than 5000 total TRB sequences were excluded, leaving approximately 200 analyzed HIV repertoires. Among the roughly 200 retained HIV repertoires, 55 to 65 were collected before ART initiation and 120 to 130 after ART initiation. Repertoires were downsampled to 5000 TRB nucleotide sequences, and summary statistics were averaged over 100 downsampling iterations. Only TRB sequences with CDR3 regions of at least seven amino acids were retained for analysis. Two measures captured diversity: a Shannon entropy-derived clonality score and the Gini coefficient. In the repertoire networks, any two of the top 5000 CDR3 amino acid sequences were linked whenever the two sequences differed by an edit distance of one. GLIPH2 predicted antigen specificity groups and MHC restriction for TRB CDR3 amino acid sequences. Known CMV, EBV, HIV or tissue antigen associations were flagged by matching CDR3 amino acid sequences against VDJdb and McPAS-TCR. Pre-ART, post-ART and control groups were compared with Wilcoxon signed-rank tests and Holm-Bonferroni correction. TCRdb's version of the immuneACCESS table is confined to in-frame rearrangements and falls short of the full clone set. An unresolved V gene accounts for under half of the shortfall where checked; the remainder is of unknown origin. The V and J calls and the clone size are those of that table, but D and trimming were determined from the DNA. Counted in this sample were 18,000 or so clones; around 91% of them appeared once. The biggest ten clones account for under 9.5% of the sample.

Results the study describes overall, beyond this receptor: ART initiation was associated with a significant increase in TRB diversity, but diversity stayed significantly below transplant donor controls even after long-term ART. Compared with controls, HIV repertoires had narrower CDR3 length ranges, and the network structure pointed to an antigen-experienced repertoire that shifted only slightly toward naive after ART. Because PBMC availability was limited, only the TCR beta chain was sequenced, with no alpha chain pairing. The samples span the years 2004 to 2017, and the ART regimens used at that time may not be as effective as current regimens. Because pre-ART samples had limited cell numbers, profiling was done on unsorted PBMC rather than on sorted CD4+ and CD8+ T cells. The repertoire was dominated across all time points by expanded TRB clones identified before ART initiation, although this dominance was seen to fluctuate and to decrease in many PLHIV after ART. Inferences about post-ART repertoire changes are limited because no data were available on ART adherence, viral resistance or therapy changes.

Inclusion was restricted to participants for whom at least one PBMC sample before ART initiation and at least two post-ART samples were available. Treatment was received in the United States of America by all participants with HIV. Cryopreserved samples of about 1-10 million PBMC were thawed and washed before DNA extraction. At the time of the earliest PBMC sample, participants with HIV were aged between about 23 and 55 years. PBMC samples from each participant spanned 1-4 timepoints before ART initiation and 2-8 timepoints after ART initiation, with a median of 7 samples. For every participant, serial HIV viral load, CD4+ T-cell count, ART history and demographic data were obtained. Genomic DNA was extracted from unsorted PBMC with a Qiagen kit on a QIAcube, processed in batches of 12 samples. Via the germline V gene, CDR1 is MDHEN and CDR2 SYDVKM. From the cysteine up to the phenylalanine, the CDR3 has a length of 12 residues. Just CDR3 DNA is preserved here, 36 bases in frame from base 1. V is clipped by 5 bases and J by 5 bases, and the sequence between their germline boundaries is 9 bases long.

Of note for this clone: What antigen it recognizes has not been identified. No base qualities exist here, and no much larger clone lies one base off it.

Here the sequenced sample was unsorted PBMCs, taken 4.2 years after starting antiretroviral therapy. The chain joins TRBV28 to TRBJ1-2, with the D gene not confidently named. This TCR was sampled from a man in his forties or fifties with HIV. The DNA reads TGTGCCAGCAGTACACGGATTTATGGCTACACCTTC. Its product reads: CASSTRIYGYTF.